This T cell receptor beta chain was sequenced in a study of control samples from healthy donors and cancer patients. Some clones are missing from TCRdb's copy, which holds only in-frame ones; the method was immunoSEQ multiplex PCR. The table includes 260,000 or so clones, roughly 80% detected once. The CDR3 length is 14 residues. V was clipped by 4 bases and J by 1 base, with 10 bases between them. CDR1 is MGHDK, CDR2 SYGVNS, per germline. The J gene is TRBJ1-1, the V gene TRBV25-1; D might be TRBD1 (6 bases). This receptor was taken from a woman in her fifties or sixties with lung cancer. The sequencing input was PBMCs. For the CDR3, the DNA is TGTGCCAGCAGTGTAAGCAGGGGGAACACTGAAGCTTTCTTT. Translating gives CASSVSRGNTEAFF.